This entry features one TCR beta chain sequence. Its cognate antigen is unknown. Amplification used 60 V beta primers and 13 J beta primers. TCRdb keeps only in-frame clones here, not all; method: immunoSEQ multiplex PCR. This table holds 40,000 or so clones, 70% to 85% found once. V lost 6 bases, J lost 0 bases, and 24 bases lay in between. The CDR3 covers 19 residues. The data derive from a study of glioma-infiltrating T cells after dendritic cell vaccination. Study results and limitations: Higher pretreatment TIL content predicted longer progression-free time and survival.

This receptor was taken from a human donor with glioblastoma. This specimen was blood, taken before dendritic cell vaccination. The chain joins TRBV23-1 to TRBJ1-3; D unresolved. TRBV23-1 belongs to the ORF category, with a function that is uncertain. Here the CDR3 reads CASRRTLRERASSGNTIYF. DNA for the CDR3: TGCGCCAGCAGACGGACCCTAAGAGAGAGGGCAAGCTCTGGAAACACCATATATTTT.